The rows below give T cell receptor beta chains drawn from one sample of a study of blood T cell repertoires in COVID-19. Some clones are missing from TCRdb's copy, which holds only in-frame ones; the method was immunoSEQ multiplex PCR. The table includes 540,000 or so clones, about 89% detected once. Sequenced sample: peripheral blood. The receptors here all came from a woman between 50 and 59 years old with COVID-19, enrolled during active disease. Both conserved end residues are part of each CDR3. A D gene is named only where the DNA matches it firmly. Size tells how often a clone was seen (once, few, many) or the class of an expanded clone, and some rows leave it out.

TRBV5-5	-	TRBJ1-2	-	CASSLNTASYYGYTF	TGTGCCAGCAGCTTAAATACAGCCTCCTACTATGGCTACACCTTC
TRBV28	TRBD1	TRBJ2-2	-	CASSFPGQGAGELFF	TGTGCCAGCAGTTTCCCCGGACAGGGGGCCGGGGAGCTGTTTTTT
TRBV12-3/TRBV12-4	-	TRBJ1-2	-	CASSSSHYGYTF	TGTGCCAGCAGTTCGTCCCACTATGGCTACACCTTC
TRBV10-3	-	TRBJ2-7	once	CAIREDSNEQYF	TGTGCCATCAGGGAAGACAGCAACGAGCAGTACTTC
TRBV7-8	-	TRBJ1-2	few	CASSPGNYGYTF	TGTGCCAGCAGCCCAGGGAACTATGGCTACACCTTC
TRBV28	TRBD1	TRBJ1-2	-	CAATGQGIGGYTF	TGTGCCGCGACGGGACAGGGGATAGGTGGCTACACCTTC
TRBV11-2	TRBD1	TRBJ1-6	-	CASSQGDRGRNSPLHF	TGTGCCAGCAGCCAGGGGGACAGGGGGCGGAATTCACCCCTCCACTTT
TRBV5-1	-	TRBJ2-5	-	CASSLGEGQETQYF	TGCGCCAGCAGCTTGGGAGAGGGCCAAGAGACCCAGTACTTC
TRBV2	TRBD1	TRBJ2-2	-	CASSLGQGGGGELFF	TGTGCCAGCAGCCTGGGACAGGGGGGGGGCGGGGAGCTGTTTTTT
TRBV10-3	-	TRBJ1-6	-	CAISEVRGNSPLHF	TGTGCCATCAGTGAAGTCAGGGGTAATTCACCCCTCCACTTT
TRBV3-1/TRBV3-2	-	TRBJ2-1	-	CASSQAGFSYNEQFF	TGTGCCAGCAGCCAAGCCGGGTTCTCCTACAATGAGCAGTTCTTC